Each of the 8 T cell receptor beta chains below was sequenced from the same sample in a study of Ad26.COV2.S vaccination and SARS-CoV-2 variants. Profiling relied on immunoSEQ multiplex PCR, and the TCRdb table lists in-frame clones only, not all of them. This table has about 380,000 clones, roughly 85% appearing once. Indicated treatment: roughly 20 received Ad26.COV2.S at low or high dose, single or two shots; a few received placebo; per-sample allocation not given. Samples were taken on day 63 after the first vaccine or placebo injection. The material was peripheral blood, obtained in a trial of Ad26.COV2.S vaccine versus placebo. The receptor source for this set is a person between 18 and 59 years old who received the Ad26.COV2.S COVID-19 vaccine or a placebo.

This chain connects TRBV5-1 to TRBJ1-1; 7 nucleotides match TRBD1. Germline V CDR1 and CDR2: SGHRS, YFSETQ. V shed 6 bases and J 6 bases; nucleotides not matched to a gene: 26. The CDR3 runs to 19 residues. The CDR3 DNA reads as TGCGCCAGCATGTCCGACGCGATCAAGACAGGGTTTATCCCCGCTGAAGCTTTCTTT. It translates to CASMSDAIKTGFIPAEAFF.

The J gene is TRBJ1-1, the V gene TRBV7-3; perhaps TRBD1 as D (5 bases). The V gene lost 2 bases and the J gene lost 3 bases, with 10 bases spanning the gap. Germline CDR1 and CDR2: SGHTA and FQGTGA. The CDR3 covers 14 residues. The CDR3 DNA reads TGTGCCAGCAGCTTATACGGGGGGGACACTGAAGCTTTCTTT. This sequence encodes CASSLYGGDTEAFF.

This clone came up a few times. The rearrangement joins TRBV6-1 to TRBJ1-6; 7 nucleotides align to TRBD1. The CDR3 consists of 14 residues. Germline CDR1 and CDR2: MNHNS and SASEGT. V was pared by 3 bases and J by 13 bases, with 9 bases of the junction left unmatched. CDR3 amino acids: CASSEWQPGGPLHF. The CDR3 DNA reads TGTGCCAGCAGTGAGTGGCAACCAGGGGGGCCCCTCCACTTT.

J is TRBJ2-2 and V is TRBV9; no reliable D call. The V gene's germline CDR1 is SGDLS and CDR2 YYNGEE. The V gene lost 0 bases and the J gene lost 2 bases, with 8 bases spanning the gap. CDR3 length: 15 residues. The CDR3 region is CASSVGGTNTGELFF. DNA of the CDR3: TGTGCCAGCAGCGTAGGGGGTACCAACACCGGGGAGCTGTTTTTT.

This chain connects TRBV9 to TRBJ2-3; TRBD2 matches 9 bases. This CDR3 has 16 amino acids. V was clipped by 0 bases and J by 3 bases; unmatched bases: 5. CDR1 is SGDLS, CDR2 YYNGEE, per germline. The CDR3 sequence is CASSVGPAGGTDTQYF. The CDR3 DNA reads TGTGCCAGCAGCGTAGGACCAGCGGGGGGTACAGATACGCAGTATTTT.

The chain is built from TRBV4-3 and TRBJ2-2, with D possibly matching TRBD1 (5 bases). CDR1 LGHNA and CDR2 YSLEER come from the germline V gene. CDR3 length equals 14 residues. The V gene lost 1 base and the J gene lost 7 bases, with 10 bases spanning the gap. CDR3: CASSQGGGNGELFF. The CDR3 DNA reads as TGCGCCAGCAGCCAAGGGGGCGGAAACGGGGAGCTGTTTTTT.

V usage is TRBV12-3 or TRBV12-4 and J usage is TRBJ1-2, with D maybe TRBD1 (5 bases). The CDR3 runs to 13 residues. Trimming left V 4 bases short and J 6 bases short, with 12 bases between. The CDR3 here is CASSSRMGDGYTF. The CDR3 DNA follows: TGTGCCAGCAGTTCCCGGATGGGGGATGGCTACACCTTC.

DNA for the CDR3: TGTGCCAGCAGTTACCAAGCCTACGAGCAGTACTTC. Translated: CASSYQAYEQYF. This rearrangement joins TRBV11-3 to TRBJ2-7; D is uncertain. Trimming left V 6 bases short and J 2 bases short, with 8 bases between. This CDR3 has 12 residues. Germline-derived CDR1 and CDR2 are SGHNT and YENEEA.